A single sample gave rise to the 24 T cell receptor beta chains below, sequenced in a study of OX40 agonist ivuxolimab in advanced cancers. The data were produced by immunoSEQ multiplex PCR, yet TCRdb's version contains in-frame clones alone and is incomplete. The sample holds tens of thousands of clones; about 91% are singletons and the top ten take 9.5% to 15%. The sequencing used CD4+ or CD8+ T cells sorted from blood, collected in a trial of the OX40 agonist ivuxolimab. The receptors originated from an adult with an advanced solid tumor such as melanoma, head and neck, liver or kidney cancer.

The CDR3 is CASSQGRSEQFF. In DNA form, the CDR3 reads TGCGCCAGCAGCCAAGGCAGGAGTGAGCAGTTCTTC. V gene TRBV4-1 combines with J gene TRBJ2-1; D is uncertain. CDR1 is MGHRA, CDR2 YSYEKL, per germline. Between the trimmed V and J ends, which lost 1 base and 9 bases, there was a span of 7 bases. CDR3 length: 12 amino acids.

This clone was recorded only once. The V gene is TRBV27, the J gene TRBJ2-5; 7 bases are a match to TRBD1. CDR1 MNHEY and CDR2 SMNVEV come from the germline V gene (reference sequence). The CDR3 covers 13 residues. V dropped 5 bases and J dropped 5; count of bases not matched to a gene: 5. CDR3 sequence: CASSPRGKETQYF. The CDR3 bases are TGTGCCAGCAGTCCCAGGGGGAAGGAGACCCAGTACTTC.

The chain carries TRBV11-2 and TRBJ2-3; 10 positions agree with TRBD1. V lost 1 base and J lost 4; bases outside the gene matches: 5. The CDR3 covers 16 residues. Germline V gene lookup returns CDR1 SGHAT and CDR2 FQNNGV. CDR3 amino acids: CASSLAATGGPDTQYF. The DNA of the CDR3 is TGTGCCAGCAGCTTAGCGGCGACAGGGGGCCCAGATACGCAGTATTTT.

The chain combines TRBV5-4 with TRBJ1-2; TRBD1 might be the D (5 bases). V gave up 1 base and J gave up 5 bases, with 18 bases separating them. Per the germline V gene, CDR1 is SGHNT and CDR2 is YYREEE (reference sequence). The CDR3 contains 16 residues. CDR3 sequence (DNA): TGTGCCAGCAGCTTGATAGGGGCGATTCCTCAATATGGCTACACCTTC. Encoded protein: CASSLIGAIPQYGYTF.

This clone came up once. The rearrangement uses TRBV7-3 and TRBJ2-6; 9 positions match TRBD1. Germline V gene data show CDR1 as SGHTA and CDR2 as FQGTGA. The CDR3 is made up of 18 amino acids. J lost 0 bases, V lost 5 bases, and 8 bases had no gene match. The CDR3 region is CASSPWGQGSSGANVLTF. DNA of the CDR3: TGTGCCAGCAGCCCATGGGGACAGGGAAGCTCTGGGGCCAACGTCCTGACTTTC.

This chain uses TRBV19 with TRBJ2-1; D possibly corresponds to TRBD1 (5 bases). V was shortened by 8 bases and J by 2 bases, with 13 bases between the two germline ends. CDR3 length: 14 residues. Germline CDR1 LNHDA, CDR2 SQIVND (reference sequence). In nucleotides, the CDR3 is TGTGCCAGTTCCCTCAGGGTAGCCTACAATGAGCAGTTCTTC. Protein sequence: CASSLRVAYNEQFF.

The chain links TRBV6-1 to TRBJ2-5; TRBD2 matches 8 bases. Trimming took 2 bases from V and 3 from J; bases not matched to a gene: 8. This CDR3 region has 16 residues. Germline values: CDR1 MNHNS, CDR2 SASEGT. CDR3 protein: CASSETSGVLEETQYF. The DNA for the CDR3 is TGTGCCAGCAGTGAAACTAGCGGAGTCCTTGAAGAGACCCAGTACTTC.

V gene TRBV9 combines with J gene TRBJ2-5; D gene uncertain. Looked up from germline, CDR1 is SGDLS and CDR2 is YYNGEE. The CDR3 has 13 residues. V was pared by 0 bases and J by 5 bases, with 8 bases between. The CDR3, as DNA: TGTGCCAGCAGCGTAGATGTCTCGGAGACCCAGTACTTC. It codes for CASSVDVSETQYF.

This chain links TRBV30 with TRBJ2-7; possibly TRBD1 or TRBD2 for D (6 bases each). The CDR3 sequence is 14 residues long. The V and J ends lost 0 bases and 5 bases respectively, with 14 bases between them. Looked up from germline, CDR1 is GTSNPN and CDR2 is SVGIG (reference sequence). In DNA form, the CDR3 reads TGTGCCTGGAGTGTATTGGCAGGGGAGGACGAGCAGTACTTC. Protein product: CAWSVLAGEDEQYF.

The J gene is TRBJ2-3, the V gene TRBV27; D remains ambiguous. The germline gives CDR1 MNHEY, CDR2 SMNVEV (reference sequence). This CDR3 comprises 14 residues. V was shortened by 9 bases and J by 1 base, with 14 bases between the two germline ends. CDR3 sequence (DNA): TGTGCCAGTACTCGTGGCGGCGGCACAGATACGCAGTATTTT. Protein sequence: CASTRGGGTDTQYF.

The rearrangement links TRBV27 to TRBJ2-1; TRBD2 is a possible D gene (9 bases). Between the trimmed V and J ends, which lost 4 bases and 2 bases, there was a span of 27 bases. CDR3 length: 20 residues. The germline V gene encodes CDR1 MNHEY and CDR2 SMNVEV (reference sequence). The CDR3 region has the DNA TGTGCCAGCAGTTCCCCGACAGGGGAGGCCCTAGCGGGAACCTACAATGAGCAGTTCTTC. It is translated as CASSSPTGEALAGTYNEQFF.

This chain connects TRBV10-3 to TRBJ2-2; D call uncertain. Trimming cost V 2 bases and J 6 bases, with 7 bases left between them. Germline loops: CDR1 ENHRY, CDR2 SYGVKD. This CDR3 contains 13 residues. The CDR3 coding sequence is TGTGCCATCAGTGAGGTGGGATCCGGGGAGCTGTTTTTT. It translates to CAISEVGSGELFF.

The chain uses TRBV6-1 and TRBJ2-7; maybe TRBD1 (6 bases). This CDR3 has 16 amino acids. V lost 3 bases to trimming and J lost 2 bases, with 17 bases between them. Germline values: CDR1 MNHNS, CDR2 SASEGT. The DNA of the CDR3 is TGTGCCAGCAGTGATGCCGGACAGTTAAATACCTACGAGCAGTACTTC. Translation: CASSDAGQLNTYEQYF.

V is TRBV27 and J is TRBJ2-5, with a tentative D call TRBD1 (6 bases). V dropped 4 bases and J dropped 5 bases, with 14 bases sitting between them. The germline CDR1 and CDR2 sequences are MNHEY and SMNVEV (reference sequence). The CDR3 spans 14 residues. The CDR3 reads CASSYQGSGETQYF. For the CDR3, the DNA is TGTGCCAGCAGTTACCAGGGGTCTGGGGAGACCCAGTACTTC.

The V gene is TRBV27, the J gene TRBJ1-5; possibly TRBD1 for D (6 bases). The CDR3 loop spans 15 amino acids. CDR1 and CDR2 from the germline V gene are MNHEY and SMNVEV (reference sequence). Trimming took off 1 base at V and 3 bases at J, with 10 bases between the two ends. The CDR3 loop reads CASSLYGQYNQPQHF. The CDR3 bases are TGTGCCAGCAGTTTATATGGACAGTACAATCAGCCCCAGCATTTT.

This rearrangement joins TRBV6-5 to TRBJ2-7; the D call may be TRBD1 or TRBD2 (5 bases each). The V end lost 4 bases, the J end lost 2 bases, and 15 bases lay between the germline ends. The germline CDR1 and CDR2 sequences are MNHEY and SVGAGI. CDR3 length: 15 residues. CDR3 bases: TGTGCCAGCAGTTTACACCCCGGGACGACCTACGAGCAGTACTTC. Translated, it gives CASSLHPGTTYEQYF.

The rearrangement links TRBV30 to TRBJ2-3; TRBD2 might be the D (5 bases). Germline V lookup: CDR1 GTSNPN, CDR2 SVGIG (reference sequence). CDR3 length equals 17 residues. Between the trimmed V and J ends, which lost 3 bases and 5 bases, there was a span of 24 bases. The CDR3 reads CAWSTYGRGLFIDTQYF. The CDR3 bases are TGTGCCTGGAGCACATACGGACGGGGTTTATTCATAGATACGCAGTATTTT. Based on the CDR3 plus reference TRBV30 and TRBJ2-3, the full variable domain is SQTIHQWPATLVQPVGSPLSLECTVEGTSNPNLYWYRQAAGRGLQLLFYSVGIGQISSEVPQNLSASRPQDRQFILSSKKLLLSDSGFYLCAWSTYGRGLFIDTQYFGPGTRLTVL.

A single count supports this clone. The chain couples TRBV4-1 to TRBJ1-4; D is ambiguous. Germline V gene lookup returns CDR1 MGHRA and CDR2 YSYEKL. The CDR3 runs to 16 residues. Trimming cost V 1 base and J 0 bases, with 9 bases left between them. CDR3 sequence reads: CASSQAHAPTNEKLFF. DNA for the CDR3: TGCGCCAGCAGCCAAGCGCACGCTCCAACTAATGAAAAACTGTTTTTT.

V is TRBV6-1 and J is TRBJ2-3; 11 nucleotides agree with TRBD2. Germline V gene data show CDR1 as MNHNS and CDR2 as SASEGT. The CDR3 runs to 19 residues. J was trimmed by 1 base and V by 2 bases; bases with no gene match: 11. CDR3 loop: CASSELAGGPAVGTDTQYF. CDR3 sequence (DNA): TGTGCCAGCAGTGAACTAGCGGGGGGCCCGGCGGTTGGCACAGATACGCAGTATTTT.

This chain links TRBV9 with TRBJ2-5; 11 bases are shared with TRBD2. Germline V lookup: CDR1 SGDLS, CDR2 YYNGEE. The CDR3 consists of 17 residues. Unmatched junction bases numbered 10, after V lost 1 base and J lost 5 bases. This CDR3 is CASSVSSGRFGEETQYF. The CDR3 DNA reads TGTGCCAGCAGCGTATCTAGCGGGAGGTTCGGTGAGGAGACCCAGTACTTC.

The chain carries TRBV7-2 and TRBJ2-5, with TRBD2 matching 8 bases. The CDR3 totals 17 residues. V lost 5 bases to trimming and J lost 1 base; unmatched junction nucleotides: 12. Germline V lookup: CDR1 SGHTA, CDR2 FQGNSA. The CDR3 spells CASSPRDGGRSQETQYF. CDR3 in DNA: TGTGCCAGCAGCCCACGAGACGGCGGGAGGTCCCAAGAGACCCAGTACTTC. The complete variable domain, with remaining parts taken from reference TRBV7-2 and TRBJ2-5, reads GAGVSQSPSNKVTEKGKDVELRCDPISGHTALYWYRQSLGQGLEFLIYFQGNSAPDKSGLPSDRFSAERTGGSVSTLTIQRTQQEDSAVYLCASSPRDGGRSQETQYFGPGTRLLVL.

The rearrangement links TRBV15 to TRBJ2-7; possibly TRBD1 for D (5 bases). Per the germline V gene, CDR1 is LNHNV and CDR2 is YYDKDF (reference sequence). Trimming pared 0 bases from V and 5 bases from J, leaving 14 bases between. There are 15 residues in the CDR3. In nucleotides, the CDR3 is TGTGCCACCAGCAGAGATAGGTCATTGGGGCACGAGCAGTACTTC. Amino acid sequence: CATSRDRSLGHEQYF.

The chain couples TRBV14 to TRBJ2-5; D is unresolved. V lost 3 bases and J 2 bases, leaving 10 bases between the germline ends. Germline values: CDR1 SGHDN, CDR2 FVKESK. This CDR3 contains 14 residues. The CDR3 loop is CASSHRMDQETQYF. In nucleotides, the CDR3 is TGTGCCAGCAGCCATCGTATGGATCAAGAGACCCAGTACTTC.

This clone has a single count. The chain combines TRBV7-2 with TRBJ2-7; D call uncertain. With 3 bases removed from V and 9 bases from J, the gap between germline ends came to 18 bases. The CDR3 totals 14 residues. Germline V gives CDR1 SGHTA, CDR2 FQGNSA. CDR3 nucleotides: TGTGCCAGCAGCTTCAACCCTACGAGAGTCGTGCAGTACTTC. Its protein is CASSFNPTRVVQYF.